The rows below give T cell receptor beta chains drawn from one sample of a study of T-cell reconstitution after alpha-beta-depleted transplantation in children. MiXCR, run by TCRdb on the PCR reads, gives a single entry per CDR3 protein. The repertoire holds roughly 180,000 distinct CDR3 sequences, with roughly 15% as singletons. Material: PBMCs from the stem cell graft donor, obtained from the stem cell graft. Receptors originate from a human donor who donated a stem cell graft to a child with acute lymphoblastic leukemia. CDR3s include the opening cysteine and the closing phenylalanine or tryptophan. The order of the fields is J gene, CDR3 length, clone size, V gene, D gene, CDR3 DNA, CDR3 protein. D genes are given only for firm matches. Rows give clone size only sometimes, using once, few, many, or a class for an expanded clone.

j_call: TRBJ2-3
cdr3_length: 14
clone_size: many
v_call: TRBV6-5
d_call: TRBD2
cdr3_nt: TGTGCCAGCAGACCTATAGCGGGAGAGGATACGCAGTATTTT
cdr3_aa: CASRPIAGEDTQYF

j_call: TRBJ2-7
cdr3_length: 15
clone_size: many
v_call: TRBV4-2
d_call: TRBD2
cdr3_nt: TGTGCCAGCAGCCGACTAGCGGAATTATCCTACGAGCAGTACTTC
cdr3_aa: CASSRLAELSYEQYF

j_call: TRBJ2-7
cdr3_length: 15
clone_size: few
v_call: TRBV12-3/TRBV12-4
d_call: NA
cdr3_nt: TGTGCCAGCAGTTTGGGTGTCGGCAGCTCCTACGAGCAGTACTTC
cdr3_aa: CASSLGVGSSYEQYF

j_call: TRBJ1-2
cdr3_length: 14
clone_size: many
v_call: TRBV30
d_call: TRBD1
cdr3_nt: TGTGCCTGGACCCGCCCGACAGGGGAAGATGGCTACACCTTC
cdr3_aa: CAWTRPTGEDGYTF

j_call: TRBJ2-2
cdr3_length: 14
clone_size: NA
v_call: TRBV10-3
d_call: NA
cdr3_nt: TGTGCCATCAGTGAGGGGGTCGTCACCGGGGAGCTGTTTTTT
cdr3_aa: CAISEGVVTGELFF

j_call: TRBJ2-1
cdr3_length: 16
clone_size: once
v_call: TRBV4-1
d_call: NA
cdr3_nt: TGCGCCAGCAGCCAAGGCTTTCAAGCGGTATACAATGAGCAGTTCTTC
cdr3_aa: CASSQGFQAVYNEQFF

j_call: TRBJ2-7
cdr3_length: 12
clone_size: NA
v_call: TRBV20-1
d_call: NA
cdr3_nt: TGCAGTGCTAGACGGTACTCCTACGAGCAGTACTTC
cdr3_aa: CSARRYSYEQYF

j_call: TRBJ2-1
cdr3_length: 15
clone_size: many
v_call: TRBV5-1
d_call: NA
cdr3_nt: TGCGCCAGCAGCTTGAGTCACGGGGACTACAATGAGCAGTTCTTC
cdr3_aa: CASSLSHGDYNEQFF

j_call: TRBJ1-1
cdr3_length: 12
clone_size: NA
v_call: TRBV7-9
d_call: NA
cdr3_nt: TGTGCCAGCAGTCGACAGAGCGCTGAAGCTTTCTTT
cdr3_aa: CASSRQSAEAFF

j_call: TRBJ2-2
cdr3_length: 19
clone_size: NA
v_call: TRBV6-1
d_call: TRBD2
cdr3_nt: TGTGCCAGCTGGGGAACTAGCGGGAGGGCCTTCCAGATTACCGGGGAGCTGTTTTTT
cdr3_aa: CASWGTSGRAFQITGELFF

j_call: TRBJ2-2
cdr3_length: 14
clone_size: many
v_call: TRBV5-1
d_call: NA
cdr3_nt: TGCGCCAGCAGCTTGCTGGGGGCAAACGGGGAGCTGTTTTTT
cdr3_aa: CASSLLGANGELFF

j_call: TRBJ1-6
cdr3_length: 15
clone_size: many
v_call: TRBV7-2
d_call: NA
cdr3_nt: TGTGCCAGCAGACTCGACAGGTCCTATAATTCACCCCTCCACTTT
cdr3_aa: CASRLDRSYNSPLHF

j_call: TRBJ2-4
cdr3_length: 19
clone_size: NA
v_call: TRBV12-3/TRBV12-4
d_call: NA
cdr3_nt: TGTGCCTGCAGTCATACCCCCCGGACAGAGAGATTAGCCAAAAACATTCAGTACTTC
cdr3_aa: CACSHTPRTERLAKNIQYF

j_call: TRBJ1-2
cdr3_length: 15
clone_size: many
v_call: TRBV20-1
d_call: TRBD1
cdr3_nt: TGCAGTGCTAGAACCCTCGGACAGGGCTCCTATGGCTACACCTTC
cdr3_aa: CSARTLGQGSYGYTF

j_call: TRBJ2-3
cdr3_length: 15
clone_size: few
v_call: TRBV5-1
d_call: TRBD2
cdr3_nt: TGCGCCAGCAGTATGGCGGGGGGACGCACAGATACGCAGTATTTT
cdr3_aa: CASSMAGGRTDTQYF

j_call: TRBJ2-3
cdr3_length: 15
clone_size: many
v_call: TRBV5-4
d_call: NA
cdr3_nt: TGTGCCAGCAGCTTGGGTAGCGGAGGGGCAGATACGCAGTATTTT
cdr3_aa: CASSLGSGGADTQYF

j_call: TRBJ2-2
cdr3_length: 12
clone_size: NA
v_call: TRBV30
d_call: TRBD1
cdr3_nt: TGTGCCAACGGACAGGGCCCCGGGGAGCTGTTTTTT
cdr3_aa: CANGQGPGELFF

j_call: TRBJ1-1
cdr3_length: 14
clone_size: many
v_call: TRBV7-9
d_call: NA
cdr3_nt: TGTGCCAGCAGCACAGACACATGGAACACTGAAGCTTTCTTT
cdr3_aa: CASSTDTWNTEAFF

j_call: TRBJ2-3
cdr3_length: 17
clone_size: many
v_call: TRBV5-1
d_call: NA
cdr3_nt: TGCGCCAGCAGCTTGGCAGGGAGAGCTACTAGCACAGATACGCAGTATTTT
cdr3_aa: CASSLAGRATSTDTQYF

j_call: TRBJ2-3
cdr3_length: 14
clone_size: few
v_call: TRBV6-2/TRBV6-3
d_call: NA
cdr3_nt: TGTGCCAGCAGTTACTCAATAGAAGGCGATACGCAGTATTTT
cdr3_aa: CASSYSIEGDTQYF

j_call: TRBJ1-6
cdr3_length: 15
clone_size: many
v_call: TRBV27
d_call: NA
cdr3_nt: TGTGCCAGCAGTTTACAGGGGTCCTATAATTCACCCCTCCACTTT
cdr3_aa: CASSLQGSYNSPLHF

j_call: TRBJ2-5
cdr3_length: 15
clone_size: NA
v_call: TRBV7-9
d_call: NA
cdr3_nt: TGTGCCAGCAGCTTAGCTAGCGCCCCACAAGAGACCCAGTACTTC
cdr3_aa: CASSLASAPQETQYF

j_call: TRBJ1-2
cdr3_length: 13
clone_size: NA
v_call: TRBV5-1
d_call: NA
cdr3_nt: TGCGCCAGCAGCCCGCAGGGGAGCTATGGCTACACCTTC
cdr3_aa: CASSPQGSYGYTF

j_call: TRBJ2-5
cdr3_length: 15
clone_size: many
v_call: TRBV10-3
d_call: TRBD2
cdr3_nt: TGTGCCATCAGTGAAAGTTCAGCTAGCGGGGAGACCCAGTACTTC
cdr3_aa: CAISESSASGETQYF

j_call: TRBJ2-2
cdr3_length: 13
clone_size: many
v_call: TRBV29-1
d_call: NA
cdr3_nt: TGCAGCGTTGACGGACAGAACACCGGGGAGCTGTTTTTT
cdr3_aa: CSVDGQNTGELFF

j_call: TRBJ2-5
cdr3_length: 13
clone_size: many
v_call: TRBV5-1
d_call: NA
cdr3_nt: TGCGCCAGCAGCGTCCAGGGGCCGGAGACCCAGTACTTC
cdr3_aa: CASSVQGPETQYF

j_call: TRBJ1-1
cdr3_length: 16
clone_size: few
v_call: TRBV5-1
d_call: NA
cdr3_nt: TGCGCCAGCAGCTCAGCCCCTGATAACTTAGGCACTGAAGCTTTCTTT
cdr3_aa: CASSSAPDNLGTEAFF